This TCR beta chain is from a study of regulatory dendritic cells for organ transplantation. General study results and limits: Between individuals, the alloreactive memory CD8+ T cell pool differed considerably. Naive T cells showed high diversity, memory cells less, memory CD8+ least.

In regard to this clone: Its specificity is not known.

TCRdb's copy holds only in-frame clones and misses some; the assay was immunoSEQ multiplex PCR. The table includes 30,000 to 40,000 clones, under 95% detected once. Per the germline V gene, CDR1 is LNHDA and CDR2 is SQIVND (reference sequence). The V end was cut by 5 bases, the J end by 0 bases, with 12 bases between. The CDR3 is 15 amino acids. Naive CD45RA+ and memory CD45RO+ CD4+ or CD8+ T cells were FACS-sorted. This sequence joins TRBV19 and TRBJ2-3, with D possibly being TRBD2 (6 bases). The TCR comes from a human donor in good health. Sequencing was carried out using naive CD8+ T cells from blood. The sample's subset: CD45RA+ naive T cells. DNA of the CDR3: TGTGCCAGTAGTTCCATAGCGGCTAGCACAGATACGCAGTATTTT. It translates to CASSSIAASTDTQYF.